The 28 T cell receptor beta chains given below trace back to one sample, sequenced in a study of regulatory T cells in long-lasting Graves disease. The time point is: newly diagnosed GD, antithyroid drugs for less than 3 months. Isolated PBMC RNA provided the starting material for the TCR library. With iRepertoire HTBI primers and Arm-PCR of CDR3 regions, TCR beta libraries were built. TCRdb redid the calling of the multiplex PCR reads with MiXCR, one entry per CDR3 protein. The table has about 440,000 distinct CDR3 sequences, around 15% seen once. This sample also belongs to another study, concerning T cells in Graves' hyperthyroidism and ophthalmopathy.

The sequencing here drew on peripheral blood mononuclear cells (PBMCs), taken at new diagnosis, from a patient treated with antithyroid drugs. Every receptor here comes from a woman between 18 and 29 years old with Graves disease.

This clonotype appeared a few times. The chain couples TRBV2 to TRBJ2-3; TRBD1 or TRBD2 may be the D gene (5 bases each). The V gene's germline CDR1 is SNHLY and CDR2 FYNNEI. The CDR3 is made up of 15 amino acids. Trimming took off 8 bases at V and 4 bases at J, with 19 bases between the two ends. CDR3 sequence (DNA): TGTGCCAGCTTGGGCGCACAAGAGGGGCCAGATACGCAGTATTTT. Translating gives CASLGAQEGPDTQYF.

This clonotype was seen a few times. The rearrangement uses TRBV7-9 and TRBJ2-7; 10 nucleotides align to TRBD1. Germline assignment: CDR1 SEHNR and CDR2 FQNEAQ (reference sequence). V dropped 0 bases and J dropped 3; count of bases not matched to a gene: 2. This CDR3 is built from 15 residues. The CDR3 is CASSLAGTGDYEQYF. DNA of the CDR3: TGTGCCAGCAGCTTAGCCGGGACAGGGGACTACGAGCAGTACTTC.

This clonotype occurred many times. The rearrangement joins TRBV11-2 to TRBJ2-1; D possibly uses TRBD1 or TRBD2 (5 bases each). This CDR3 is 15 amino acids long. Germline assignment: CDR1 SGHAT and CDR2 FQNNGV. V lost 3 bases, J lost 5 bases, and 14 bases lay in between. CDR3 bases: TGTGCCAGCAGCTTCCAGGGACCTTTAAACAATGAGCAGTTCTTC. Its translation: CASSFQGPLNNEQFF.

The CDR3 protein is CASSSQGADNEKLFF. The CDR3 nucleotides read TGTGCCAGCAGCTCGCAGGGGGCGGATAATGAAAAACTGTTTTTT. The chain has TRBV5-6 and TRBJ1-4; 8 bases are a match to TRBD1. Germline values: CDR1 SGHDT, CDR2 YYEEEE. The trim removed 3 bases at V and 4 bases at J, leaving 5 bases unmatched. The CDR3 contains 15 residues.

The chain is built from TRBV6-1 and TRBJ1-1, with TRBD1 identical over 7 bases. The trim removed 6 bases at V and 4 bases at J, leaving 2 bases unmatched. CDR3 length: 12 amino acids. The germline V gene encodes CDR1 MNHNS and CDR2 SASEGT. The CDR3 sequence: CASRGQPTEAFF. Written as DNA, the CDR3 is TGTGCCAGCAGGGGACAGCCCACTGAAGCTTTCTTT.

The table lists this clonotype with many counts. The chain's CDR3 is CASSQQSQGYEQYF. The CDR3 nucleotides are TGCGCCAGCAGCCAACAGTCACAGGGCTACGAGCAGTACTTC. The chain uses TRBV4-3 and TRBJ2-7; tentatively, D is TRBD1 (6 bases). The germline V and J ends were trimmed by 2 bases and 3 bases, with 11 bases remaining between them. The CDR3 totals 14 residues. CDR1 and CDR2 (germline): LGHNA, YSLEER.

This clonotype came up a few times. The genes are TRBV7-2 and TRBJ2-1; no clear D gene. The CDR3 has 12 residues. V dropped 4 bases and J dropped 9 bases, with 10 bases sitting between them. The V gene's germline CDR1 is SGHTA and CDR2 FQGNSA. The CDR3: CASSSYHGEQFF. CDR3 coding DNA: TGTGCCAGCAGCTCCTATCACGGTGAGCAGTTCTTC.

This clonotype was recorded many times. V usage is TRBV9 and J usage is TRBJ2-7; 7 bases agree with TRBD1. Per the germline V gene, CDR1 is SGDLS and CDR2 is YYNGEE. V was clipped by 0 bases and J by 0 bases; unmatched bases: 3. The CDR3 contains 15 residues. The CDR3 is CASSVGGTDSYEQYF. As DNA, the CDR3 is TGTGCCAGCAGCGTAGGAGGGACAGACTCCTACGAGCAGTACTTC.

V is TRBV28 and J is TRBJ1-2; no definite D call. V dropped 3 bases and J dropped 4 bases, with 15 bases sitting between them. CDR3 size: 15 residues. CDR1 and CDR2 from the germline V gene are MDHEN and SYDVKM. The DNA for the CDR3 is TGTGCCAGCAGTTTGGAGTACCGGGCCCCCTATGGCTACACCTTC. Amino acids: CASSLEYRAPYGYTF.

This clonotype was seen more than once but under ten times. This chain connects TRBV2 to TRBJ2-2; D could derive from TRBD1 or TRBD2 (6 bases each). V lost 8 bases to trimming and J lost 5 bases, with 18 bases between them. The length of the CDR3 is 15 residues. Germline V lookup: CDR1 SNHLY, CDR2 FYNNEI. CDR3 in amino acids: CASCRRGAQTGELFF. CDR3 DNA sequence: TGTGCCAGCTGCAGGAGGGGGGCGCAGACCGGGGAGCTGTTTTTT. The whole variable domain, remainder taken from reference TRBV2 and TRBJ2-2, is EPEVTQTPSHQVTQMGQEVILRCVPISNHLYFYWYRQILGQKVEFLVSFYNNEISEKSEIFDDQFSVERPDGSNFTLKIRSTKLEDSAMYFCASCRRGAQTGELFFGEGSRLTVL.

The table lists this clonotype with a few counts. The chain joins TRBV13 to TRBJ2-5; 7 bases fit TRBD1. Unmatched junction bases numbered 11, after V lost 8 bases and J lost 5 bases. This CDR3 has 14 residues. Germline CDR1 PRHDT, CDR2 FYEKMQ (reference sequence). The CDR3 is CASCRGTAEETQYF. The CDR3 coding sequence is TGTGCCAGCTGCAGAGGGACAGCTGAGGAGACCCAGTACTTC.

This clonotype was detected only a few times. The J gene is TRBJ1-6, the V gene TRBV6-2 or TRBV6-3; D possibly corresponds to TRBD1 (5 bases). Germline values: CDR1 MNHEY, CDR2 SVGEGT. CDR3 size: 14 residues. Trimming stripped 6 bases from V and 6 bases from J, with 12 bases between. In DNA, the CDR3 is TGTGCCAGCAGCGGGACGTTCGGTAATTCACCCCTCCACTTT. Its translation: CASSGTFGNSPLHF.

This clonotype was seen repeatedly, ten times or more. J is TRBJ1-5 and V is TRBV12-3 or TRBV12-4; no firm D call. V lost 3 bases and J 1 base, leaving 7 bases between the germline ends. The CDR3 extends over 14 amino acids. Here the CDR3 DNA reads TGTGCCAGCAGTTTTGGAGCGAGCAATCAGCCCCAGCATTTT. It yields the protein CASSFGASNQPQHF.

This clonotype came up a few times. The chain recombines TRBV20-1 with TRBJ1-5; 10 bases map to TRBD1. This CDR3 region has 14 residues. Germline CDR1 DFQATT, CDR2 SNEGSKA (reference sequence). Unmatched junction bases numbered 3, after V lost 2 bases and J lost 5 bases. The CDR3 sequence is CSARPGQGYQPQHF. Here the CDR3 DNA reads TGCAGTGCTAGACCGGGACAGGGGTATCAGCCCCAGCATTTT.

This clonotype occurred many times. This chain joins TRBV28 and TRBJ2-1; 7 bases fit TRBD2. Germline CDR1 and CDR2: MDHEN and SYDVKM. J was trimmed by 8 bases and V by 1 base; bases with no gene match: 8. This CDR3 comprises 15 residues. CDR3: CASSLFHREVHEQFF. The DNA of the CDR3 is TGTGCCAGCAGTTTATTTCATCGGGAGGTTCATGAGCAGTTCTTC.

The V and J genes are TRBV7-9 and TRBJ2-1; D is tentatively TRBD1 or TRBD2 (5 bases each). The germline V and J ends were trimmed by 7 bases and 8 bases, with 18 bases remaining between them. This CDR3 region has 14 residues. Germline lookup yields CDR1 SEHNR and CDR2 FQNEAQ (reference sequence). The CDR3 region has the DNA TGTGCCAGCACCGAGGGGCTAGCCCCGGATGAGCAGTTCTTC. Amino acid sequence: CASTEGLAPDEQFF.

This clonotype was picked up many times. This chain joins TRBV24-1 and TRBJ2-1, with TRBD2 matching 9 bases. CDR1 and CDR2 from the germline V gene are KGHDR and SFDVKD. The CDR3 covers 14 residues. Germline trimming cut 4 bases from V and 7 bases from J; bases unmatched to any gene: 4. CDR3 sequence (DNA): TGTGCCACCAGTGAGACGGGACTAGCAAATGAGCAGTTCTTC. It yields the protein CATSETGLANEQFF.

The chain employs TRBV9 and TRBJ1-5, with D possibly matching TRBD1 (6 bases). Germline loops: CDR1 SGDLS, CDR2 YYNGEE. The V and J ends lost 4 bases and 5 bases respectively, with 16 bases between them. The CDR3 runs to 15 residues. Written as DNA, the CDR3 is TGTGCCAGCAGCTATACAGGGTCGGAGGATCAGCCCCAGCATTTT. The encoded protein is CASSYTGSEDQPQHF.

This clonotype showed up many times. This chain joins TRBV6-2 or TRBV6-3 and TRBJ2-3; D not certain. Germline CDR1 MNHEY, CDR2 SVGEGT. The CDR3 is 15 residues long. Trimming removed 4 bases from V and 0 bases from J, with 11 bases in between. In DNA, the CDR3 is TGTGCCAGCAGTTGGATCCCGAGCAGCACAGATACGCAGTATTTT. It encodes CASSWIPSSTDTQYF.

This clonotype occurred a few times. This chain links TRBV5-1 with TRBJ2-3; 14 bases map to TRBD2. The last part of the DNA fits TRBJ2-1 better; the J call may be wrong. The CDR3 sequence is 16 residues long. The germline CDR1 and CDR2 sequences are SGHRS and YFSETQ. The CDR3 DNA reads TGCGCCAGCAGTCAAGGCGGACTAGCGGGAGGTGGGGTGCAGTTCTTC. Translation gives CASSQGGLAGGGVQFF.

This clonotype was found many times. The chain couples TRBV20-1 to TRBJ2-5; tentative D call: TRBD2 (5 bases). The CDR3 length is 13 residues. Germline V gene data show CDR1 as DFQATT and CDR2 as SNEGSKA (reference sequence). The germline V and J ends were trimmed by 5 bases and 5 bases, with 15 bases remaining between them. The CDR3 DNA is TGCAGTGCTGATTGGACCCAGCGGGAGACCCAGTACTTC. This translates into CSADWTQRETQYF.

The genes are TRBV11-2 and TRBJ2-7, with TRBD2 as a possible D gene (5 bases). Trimming cost V 3 bases and J 7 bases, with 16 bases left between them. The CDR3 contains 14 residues. Per the germline V gene, CDR1 is SGHAT and CDR2 is FQNNGV. CDR3 in DNA: TGTGCCAGCAGCTTTTCGGACTGGCCTAGGGAGCAGTACTTC. The encoded protein is CASSFSDWPREQYF.

This chain joins TRBV7-9 and TRBJ2-3, with 13 bases fitting TRBD2. Germline-derived CDR1 and CDR2 are SEHNR and FQNEAQ (reference sequence). CDR3 length equals 20 residues. Losses at the gene ends were 5 bases for V and 0 bases for J; bases not matched to a gene: 14. CDR3 nucleotides: TGTGCCAGCAGCCCAGGGACTAGCGGGACCACCTCGGCTAGCACAGATACGCAGTATTTT. Amino acids: CASSPGTSGTTSASTDTQYF.

This clonotype has at least ten counts. V gene TRBV15 combines with J gene TRBJ2-1; 13 positions match TRBD2. CDR1 and CDR2 from the germline V gene are LNHNV and YYDKDF (reference sequence). CDR3 length equals 17 residues. Trimming took 3 bases from V and 7 from J; bases not matched to a gene: 9. CDR3 in DNA: TGTGCCACCAGCAGTGCTCCGGGACTAGCGGGGTGGAATGAGCAGTTCTTC. It encodes CATSSAPGLAGWNEQFF. Filled out from reference TRBV15 and TRBJ2-1, the complete variable domain reads DAMVIQNPRYQVTQFGKPVTLSCSQTLNHNVMYWYQQKSSQAPKLLFHYYDKDFNNEADTPDNFQSRRPNTSFCFLDIRSPGLGDTAMYLCATSSAPGLAGWNEQFFGPGTRLTVL.

Comment on this clonotype: This could be a read error, since a much larger clone is one nucleotide away. The chain is built from TRBV2 and TRBJ2-1; D is undetermined. This CDR3 has 14 amino acids. CDR1 and CDR2 from the germline V gene are SNHLY and FYNNEI. The CDR3: CASRVDGPYNEQSF. CDR3 bases: TGTGCCAGCAGGGTGGATGGGCCCTACAATGAGCAGTCCTTC.

As regards this clonotype: One base away lies a much larger clone, so this may be a sequencing read error. The CDR3 nucleotides are TGTGCCAGCAGTTTTAGGCGGGATGCCAATGAGCAGTACTTC. Its protein product is CASSFRRDANEQYF. The chain recombines TRBV2 with TRBJ2-5; perhaps TRBD2 as D (6 bases). Germline V gives CDR1 SNHLY, CDR2 FYNNEI. This CDR3 spans 14 amino acids. Trimming shortened V by 5 bases and J by 11 bases, and 21 bases separated the two germline ends.

J is TRBJ2-4 and V is TRBV20-1; no reliable D call. From germline, CDR1 is DFQATT and CDR2 SNEGSKA (reference sequence). The CDR3 consists of 15 residues. Trimming took 5 bases from V and 0 from J, leaving 14 bases between them. The CDR3: CSAEPANLAKNIQYF. In DNA form, the CDR3 reads TGCAGTGCTGAACCGGCTAACTTAGCCAAAAACATTCAGTACTTC.

This clonotype has only a few counts. The chain links TRBV12-3 or TRBV12-4 to TRBJ2-1; tentative D call: TRBD2 (6 bases). CDR3 length equals 12 residues. Trimming stripped 4 bases from V and 7 bases from J, with 8 bases between. The CDR3 reads CASSWAGNEQFF. The CDR3 DNA reads TGTGCCAGCAGTTGGGCGGGAAATGAGCAGTTCTTC.